Each of the 32 T cell receptor beta chains below was sequenced from the same sample in a study of cytomegalovirus exposure and HLA in healthy donors listed by TCRdb under 2017. The library was built by means of the immunoSEQ multiplex PCR assay. A mixture of 60 forward primers for TCR Vbeta segments and 13 reverse primers for TCR Jbeta segments was used in the multiplex PCR. TCRdb stores this immuneACCESS table with in-frame sequences only. Part of the clones is absent; in the studies checked, under half of the shortfall reflects unresolved V genes, and no reason is known for the rest. The sample table shows roughly 200,000 clones, and about 13% are seen once. The top ten clones comprise more than 7% of the sample. The source material was PBMCs. These receptors were taken from a man in his fifties in good health and CMV-seropositive.

This clone has only a few counts. This chain joins TRBV9 and TRBJ2-2, with a weak D call TRBD2 (7 bases). Trimming pared 0 bases from V and 3 bases from J, leaving 12 bases between. Per the germline V gene, CDR1 is SGDLS and CDR2 is YYNGEE. This CDR3 contains 16 residues. The CDR3 region has the DNA TGTGCCAGCAGCGTAGAGGGGGGGCCCTACACCGGGGAGCTGTTTTTT. Its translation: CASSVEGGPYTGELFF.

The genes are TRBV9 and TRBJ1-6, with D tentatively TRBD1 (6 bases). The CDR3 has 15 residues. The ends were cut back, 0 bases at V and 7 bases at J, with 11 bases in the middle. CDR1 and CDR2 (germline): SGDLS, YYNGEE. The CDR3 is CASSVARTENSPLHF. As DNA, the CDR3 is TGTGCCAGCAGCGTAGCCCGGACAGAAAATTCACCCCTCCACTTT.

The chain is built from TRBV7-2 and TRBJ2-3; weak D call: TRBD2 (6 bases). This CDR3 spans 15 amino acids. In germline, CDR1 is SGHTA, CDR2 FQGNSA. V was trimmed by 5 bases and J by 4 bases, leaving 16 bases between them. The CDR3: CASSREEGWADTQYF. The DNA of the CDR3 is TGTGCCAGCAGCAGGGAGGAGGGGTGGGCAGATACGCAGTATTTT. Filled out from reference TRBV7-2 and TRBJ2-3, the complete variable domain reads GAGVSQSPSNKVTEKGKDVELRCDPISGHTALYWYRQSLGQGLEFLIYFQGNSAPDKSGLPSDRFSAERTGGSVSTLTIQRTQQEDSAVYLCASSREEGWADTQYFGPGTRLTVL.

In this sample, this clone turned up a few times. V is TRBV9 and J is TRBJ1-2; 7 positions match TRBD1. The CDR3 extends over 16 amino acids. Germline CDR1 is SGDLS and CDR2 is YYNGEE. The J segment lost 4 bases and the V segment lost 2 bases, leaving 11 bases of the junction unmatched. CDR3 sequence: CASSVFDRVGGYGYTF. In DNA, the CDR3 is TGTGCCAGCAGCGTTTTCGACAGGGTGGGAGGCTATGGCTACACCTTC. Complete variable domain (other parts from reference TRBV9 and TRBJ1-2): DSGVTQTPKHLITATGQRVTLRCSPRSGDLSVYWYQQSLDQGLQFLIQYYNGEERAKGNILERFSAQQFPDLHSELNLSSLELGDSALYFCASSVFDRVGGYGYTFGSGTRLTVV.

V and J are TRBV29-1 and TRBJ1-2; 7 bases map to TRBD1. The CDR3 runs 16 residues. The germline gives CDR1 SQVTM, CDR2 ANQGSEA. V dropped 1 base and J dropped 0; count of bases not matched to a gene: 8. CDR3 sequence: CSVEAPGTVSNYGYTF. CDR3 DNA sequence: TGCAGCGTTGAAGCGCCGGGGACAGTCTCTAACTATGGCTACACCTTC.

This clone has just a few counts. The chain carries TRBV15 and TRBJ2-3; weak D call: TRBD2 (7 bases). CDR1 and CDR2 from the germline V gene are LNHNV and YYDKDF (reference sequence). Trimming removed 7 bases from V and 3 bases from J, with 20 bases in between. There are 16 residues in the CDR3. This CDR3 is CATKLGGGARTDTQYF. The CDR3 region has the DNA TGTGCCACCAAACTAGGAGGGGGGGCACGGACAGATACGCAGTATTTT. Complete variable domain (other parts from reference TRBV15 and TRBJ2-3): DAMVIQNPRYQVTQFGKPVTLSCSQTLNHNVMYWYQQKSSQAPKLLFHYYDKDFNNEADTPDNFQSRRPNTSFCFLDIRSPGLGDTAMYLCATKLGGGARTDTQYFGPGTRLTVL.

V and J are TRBV7-2 and TRBJ1-6, with D tentatively TRBD1 (5 bases). Germline values: CDR1 SGHTA, CDR2 FQGNSA. The CDR3 sequence is 14 residues long. Trimming left V 3 bases short and J 6 bases short, with 9 bases between. The CDR3 nucleotides are TGTGCCAGCAGCTTCCGGCAGGGTAATTCACCCCTCCACTTT. This codes for CASSFRQGNSPLHF.

The V and J genes are TRBV9 and TRBJ2-7; TRBD1 aligns across 8 bases. Germline-derived CDR1 and CDR2 are SGDLS and YYNGEE. There are 17 residues in the CDR3. V trimming: 4 bases; J trimming: 2 bases; junction bases outside the gene matches: 14. CDR3 sequence (DNA): TGTGCCAGCAGCTCCCACCTACAGGACAGGGAACCCTACGAGCAGTACTTC. Its translation: CASSSHLQDREPYEQYF.

The gene calls are TRBV4-3 and TRBJ1-5; 8 bases agree with TRBD1. Germline V gene sequence: CDR1 LGHNA, CDR2 YSLEER. The CDR3 sequence is 14 residues long. J was trimmed by 9 bases and V by 3 bases; bases with no gene match: 7. The CDR3 DNA reads TGCGCCAGCAGCCAGGATACAGGGGGAGTGCCCCAGCATTTT. Residues: CASSQDTGGVPQHF.

The chain links TRBV9 to TRBJ2-5; D possibly corresponds to TRBD1 (6 bases). The V end was cut by 2 bases, the J end by 3 bases, with 11 bases between. Germline V gene lookup returns CDR1 SGDLS and CDR2 YYNGEE. This CDR3 has 14 amino acids. As DNA, the CDR3 is TGTGCCAGCAGCGTTACAGGGCGAAAAGAGACCCAGTACTTC. It yields the protein CASSVTGRKETQYF.

This clone was detected only a few times. The DNA for the CDR3 is TGTGCCAACTCCGCCTCGGACAGGGTAAATGGCTACACCTTC. It yields the protein CANSASDRVNGYTF. The V gene is TRBV18, the J gene TRBJ1-2; 8 bases align to TRBD1. Germline V gene data show CDR1 as KGHSH and CDR2 as LQKENI. The junction had 13 bases not matched to a gene; V was cut back by 10 bases and J by 6 bases. The CDR3 loop spans 14 amino acids.

This clone was recorded a few times. J is TRBJ1-2 and V is TRBV7-8, with 7 bases that match TRBD1. Germline loops: CDR1 SGHVS, CDR2 FQNEAQ. Unmatched junction bases numbered 8, after V lost 1 base and J lost 6 bases. The CDR3 sequence is 15 residues long. The CDR3 bases are TGTGCCAGCAGCTTAGGACAGGGAACATTGGATGGCTACACCTTC. Its translation: CASSLGQGTLDGYTF.

The sample holds a few counts of this clone. The chain joins TRBV5-1 to TRBJ2-1; no definite D call. The CDR3 has 13 amino acids. The V end was cut by 3 bases, the J end by 7 bases, with 11 bases between. Germline assignment: CDR1 SGHRS and CDR2 YFSETQ. The CDR3 nucleotides read TGCGCCAGCAGCTACCCTACTCTGAATGAGCAGTTCTTC. This translates into CASSYPTLNEQFF.

The chain links TRBV11-3 to TRBJ2-7, with TRBD2 as a possible D gene (6 bases). CDR1 is SGHNT and CDR2 is YENEEA in the germline V gene. V was pared by 2 bases and J by 0 bases, with 14 bases between. The CDR3 sequence is 16 residues long. CDR3 residues: CASSLRGSADSYEQYV. DNA for the CDR3: TGTGCCAGCAGCTTACGGGGGTCAGCTGACTCCTACGAGCAGTACGTC.

The rearrangement joins TRBV4-1 to TRBJ2-5; D gene unclear. CDR3 length: 13 residues. V gave up 4 bases and J gave up 5 bases, with 11 bases separating them. Germline V gives CDR1 MGHRA, CDR2 YSYEKL. The CDR3 reads CASSPYRAETQYF. In DNA, the CDR3 is TGCGCCAGCAGCCCCTATAGAGCGGAGACCCAGTACTTC.

A few counts support this clone. The J gene is TRBJ2-7, the V gene TRBV6-6; 7 bases are a match to TRBD1. Germline V lookup: CDR1 MNHNY, CDR2 SVGAGI (reference sequence). The CDR3 sequence is 15 residues long. V lost 8 bases to trimming and J lost 0 bases; unmatched junction nucleotides: 10. The CDR3 DNA sequence: TGTGCCAGCCGACTCACAGGGGCAAGCTCCTACGAGCAGTACTTC. Residues: CASRLTGASSYEQYF.

The chain employs TRBV29-1 and TRBJ2-3; 7 bases agree with TRBD2. Germline-derived CDR1 and CDR2 are SQVTM and ANQGSEA. This CDR3 has 12 amino acids. V lost 7 bases and J lost 3; bases outside the gene matches: 4. CDR3 region: CSAGGGTDTQYF. The CDR3 DNA follows: TGCAGCGCGGGGGGAGGGACAGATACGCAGTATTTT.

This clone was seen more than once but under ten times. CDR3: CASSPGGLYEQYF. In nucleotides, the CDR3 is TGTGCCAGCAGCCCCGGGGGTCTCTACGAGCAGTACTTC. The chain uses TRBV7-6 and TRBJ2-7; D perhaps matches TRBD2 (6 bases). This CDR3 contains 13 residues. The V end was cut by 5 bases, the J end by 3 bases, with 11 bases between. Germline CDR1 reads SGHVS; CDR2 reads FNYEAQ.

CDR3 residues: CSVERNYGYTF. The CDR3 DNA reads as TGCAGCGTTGAGCGGAACTATGGCTACACCTTC. The V gene is TRBV29-1, the J gene TRBJ1-2; no reliable D call. V was shortened by 3 bases and J by 2 bases, with 4 bases between the two germline ends. CDR3 length: 11 residues. Germline CDR1 SQVTM, CDR2 ANQGSEA.

This clone was seen only a few times. The chain has TRBV6-1 and TRBJ2-7; 7 nucleotides match TRBD2. The germline V gene encodes CDR1 MNHNS and CDR2 SASEGT. This CDR3 contains 14 residues. With 7 bases clipped from V and 7 bases from J, the junction kept 13 bases outside the gene matches. The CDR3 coding sequence is TGTGCCAGCAATAGGGGATGGGGGGGTCGGGAGCAGTACGTC. Its translation is CASNRGWGGREQYV.

This clone was seen more than once but under ten times. This sequence joins TRBV7-9 and TRBJ1-1; D remains unclear. Per germline, CDR1 SEHNR and CDR2 FQNEAQ (reference sequence). Trimming stripped 2 bases from V and 7 bases from J, with 8 bases between. CDR3 length: 12 amino acids. CDR3: CASSLTAVEAFF. Written as DNA, the CDR3 is TGTGCCAGCAGCTTAACGGCGGTTGAAGCTTTCTTT.

This chain connects TRBV7-3 to TRBJ1-5; D is perhaps TRBD1 (5 bases). The V end was cut by 3 bases, the J end by 4 bases, with 10 bases between. Germline V gene sequence: CDR1 SGHTA, CDR2 FQGTGA. This CDR3 is 14 amino acids long. CDR3 in amino acids: CASSLRQINQPQHF. In DNA form, the CDR3 reads TGTGCCAGCAGCTTGAGACAGATTAATCAGCCCCAGCATTTT. Together with reference TRBV7-3 and TRBJ1-5, the CDR3 gives the full variable domain: GAGVSQTPSNKVTEKGKYVELRCDPISGHTALYWYRQSLGQGPEFLIYFQGTGAADDSGLPNDRFFAVRPEGSVSTLKIQRTERGDSAVYLCASSLRQINQPQHFGDGTRLSIL.

The chain employs TRBV20-1 and TRBJ2-5; no clear D gene. This CDR3 has 11 amino acids. The germline V and J ends were trimmed by 2 bases and 5 bases, with 6 bases remaining between them. The V gene's germline CDR1 is DFQATT and CDR2 SNEGSKA (reference sequence). CDR3 sequence (DNA): TGCAGTGCTAGACAGTGGGAGACCCAGTACTTC. This codes for CSARQWETQYF.

The chain employs TRBV13 and TRBJ1-1; 9 bases are a match to TRBD1. The germline V gene has CDR1 PRHDT and CDR2 FYEKMQ (reference sequence). This CDR3 region has 14 residues. V was pared by 4 bases and J by 1 base, with 1 base of the junction left unmatched. The CDR3 protein is CASSSGQGNTEAFF. CDR3 DNA: TGTGCCAGCAGCTCGGGACAGGGGAACACTGAAGCTTTCTTT. The full variable domain, in which reference TRBV13 and TRBJ1-1 provide the parts outside the CDR3, is AAGVIQSPRHLIKEKRETATLKCYPIPRHDTVYWYQQGPGQDPQFLISFYEKMQSDKGSIPDRFSAQQFSDYHSELNMSSLELGDSALYFCASSSGQGNTEAFFGQGTRLTVV.

This clone came up a few times. The chain employs TRBV7-8 and TRBJ1-2; 9 nucleotides match TRBD1. The trim removed 1 base at V and 4 bases at J, leaving 7 bases unmatched. There are 16 residues in the CDR3. Germline CDR1 reads SGHVS; CDR2 reads FQNEAQ. CDR3 nucleotide sequence: TGTGCCAGCAGCTTAGGCCCGGGACAGGGTAGCTATGGCTACACCTTC. As protein: CASSLGPGQGSYGYTF.

The table lists this clone with a count of one. The chain has TRBV7-9 and TRBJ1-4; 8 bases match TRBD1. J gave up 15 bases and V 1 base, and 7 bases lay outside the gene matches. The CDR3 length is 13 residues. Per the germline V gene, CDR1 is SEHNR and CDR2 is FQNEAQ (reference sequence). DNA of the CDR3: TGTGCCAGCAGCTTAGAGGGTCGGACAGGGTTGTTTTTT. This translates into CASSLEGRTGLFF.

This chain links TRBV28 with TRBJ1-6, with 7 nucleotides matching TRBD1. Germline V lookup: CDR1 MDHEN, CDR2 SYDVKM. Germline trimming cut 5 bases from V and 6 bases from J; bases unmatched to any gene: 13. CDR3 length: 17 residues. The CDR3 here is CASSGPRGGHGNSPLHF. In nucleotides, the CDR3 is TGTGCCAGCAGTGGCCCCAGAGGGGGCCACGGTAATTCACCCCTCCACTTT.

This clone came up a few times. The genes are TRBV5-1 and TRBJ2-2; D not resolved. This CDR3 is 16 amino acids long. Per germline, CDR1 SGHRS and CDR2 YFSETQ. Trimming pared 0 bases from V and 0 bases from J, leaving 9 bases between. The CDR3 loop reads CASSLVQRANTGELFF. The CDR3 DNA is TGCGCCAGCAGCTTGGTCCAGCGCGCGAACACCGGGGAGCTGTTTTTT.

The chain employs TRBV5-4 and TRBJ1-1; no reliable D call. The CDR3 has 14 residues. The V and J ends lost 0 bases and 4 bases respectively, with 10 bases between them. From germline, CDR1 is SGHNT and CDR2 YYREEE (reference sequence). The CDR3 DNA is TGTGCCAGCAGCTTGGCCTATTCGTCCACTGAAGCTTTCTTT. It specifies CASSLAYSSTEAFF.

CDR3 sequence reads: CASSSLPGQYNEQFF. Here the CDR3 DNA reads TGTGCCAGCAGTTCACTACCGGGACAGTACAATGAGCAGTTCTTC. The chain recombines TRBV27 with TRBJ2-1; 7 bases are a match to TRBD1. Germline CDR1 MNHEY, CDR2 SMNVEV (reference sequence). The V segment lost 4 bases and the J segment 4 bases; nucleotides outside the gene matches: 7. The CDR3 has 15 residues.

This clone was detected only a few times. The chain links TRBV28 to TRBJ2-7; TRBD1 aligns across 7 bases. Trimming cost V 6 bases and J 3 bases; bases outside gene matches: 23. Germline V gene data show CDR1 as MDHEN and CDR2 as SYDVKM. The CDR3 covers 19 residues. CDR3 protein: CASSPDDGKRGRLLYEQYV. CDR3 bases: TGTGCCAGCAGCCCAGACGACGGGAAGAGGGGGCGTCTACTCTACGAGCAGTACGTC.

The gene calls are TRBV25-1 and TRBJ1-2, with TRBD1 identical over 10 bases. V gave up 6 bases and J gave up 6 bases; unmatched junction bases: 1. There are 12 residues in the CDR3. In germline, CDR1 is MGHDK, CDR2 SYGVNS. As DNA, the CDR3 is TGTGCCAGCAGGACAGGGGGCCATGGCTACACCTTC. Its translation is CASRTGGHGYTF.